The 27 T cell receptor beta chains in this list originate from one sample, sequenced in a study of cytomegalovirus exposure and HLA in healthy donors. Using immunoSEQ multiplex PCR, the repertoire was profiled, and TCRdb retains in-frame clones only, with some absent. This sample has roughly 150,000 clones; 84% occur once, and the top ten carry roughly 10%. The sample consisted of PBMCs. These receptors were collected from a man younger than 45 in good health and CMV-seropositive.

The chain recombines TRBV5-1 with TRBJ2-3, with D hard to call. CDR1 is SGHRS, CDR2 YFSETQ, per germline. V was cut by 0 bases and J by 0 bases, with 11 bases left in between. The CDR3 is 16 residues long. The CDR3 loop is CASSLDGLPSTDTQYF. The CDR3 nucleotides are TGCGCCAGCAGCTTGGATGGTCTACCGAGCACAGATACGCAGTATTTT.

V and J are TRBV7-9 and TRBJ1-1; 7 nucleotides agree with TRBD1. V trimming: 5 bases; J trimming: 0 bases; junction bases outside the gene matches: 6. This CDR3 has 15 residues. Per germline, CDR1 SEHNR and CDR2 FQNEAQ (reference sequence). The chain's CDR3 is CASSPGQSMNTEAFF. The CDR3 DNA reads as TGTGCCAGCAGCCCGGGACAGAGCATGAACACTGAAGCTTTCTTT.

The chain combines TRBV7-2 with TRBJ2-5, with TRBD1 matching 8 bases. The CDR3 spans 15 residues. Germline CDR1 reads SGHTA; CDR2 reads FQGNSA. V shed 1 base and J 5 bases; nucleotides not matched to a gene: 6. This CDR3 reads CASSLVQGAGETQYF. The CDR3 DNA is TGTGCCAGCAGCTTAGTGCAGGGGGCAGGGGAGACCCAGTACTTC.

The chain couples TRBV6-7 to TRBJ2-2; D is undetermined. TRBV6-7 is identified as an open reading frame with a role that is uncertain. Trimming left V 6 bases short and J 8 bases short, with 7 bases between. The CDR3 is 11 amino acids. CDR3 nucleotides: TGTGCCAGCAGCCAACAAGGGGAGCTGTTTTTT. It codes for CASSQQGELFF.

The V call is TRBV9, the J call TRBJ2-2; TRBD1 matches at 10 bases. The CDR3 runs 15 residues. With 3 bases clipped from V and 5 bases from J, the junction kept 4 bases outside the gene matches. Per germline, CDR1 SGDLS and CDR2 YYNGEE. CDR3 nucleotides: TGTGCCAGCAGCGGCGGGACAGGGGTAACCGGGGAGCTGTTTTTT. This sequence encodes CASSGGTGVTGELFF.

The gene calls are TRBV27 and TRBJ2-3; possible D gene TRBD2, 5 bases. This CDR3 is built from 15 residues. CDR1 MNHEY and CDR2 SMNVEV come from the germline V gene (reference sequence). V gave up 7 bases and J gave up 1 base, with 15 bases separating them. The CDR3 DNA reads TGTGCCAGCACACGGACTCACCCCCGCACAGATACGCAGTATTTT. It translates to CASTRTHPRTDTQYF.

The chain employs TRBV7-6 and TRBJ1-4; possibly TRBD1 for D (6 bases). CDR1 and CDR2 (germline): SGHVS, FNYEAQ. V was shortened by 5 bases and J by 8 bases, with 15 bases between the two germline ends. CDR3 length equals 14 residues. The CDR3 sequence is CASSLRGRGEKLFF. Written as DNA, the CDR3 is TGTGCCAGCAGCCTGAGGGGGAGGGGAGAAAAACTGTTTTTT.

The genes are TRBV9 and TRBJ2-5; TRBD2 aligns across 9 bases. V shed 4 bases and J 5 bases; nucleotides not matched to a gene: 6. Germline lookup yields CDR1 SGDLS and CDR2 YYNGEE. The CDR3 runs 14 residues. Written as DNA, the CDR3 is TGTGCCAGCAGCTCTAGCGGGGCCGGGGAGACCCAGTACTTC. Encoded protein: CASSSSGAGETQYF. The full variable domain, in which reference TRBV9 and TRBJ2-5 provide the parts outside the CDR3, is DSGVTQTPKHLITATGQRVTLRCSPRSGDLSVYWYQQSLDQGLQFLIQYYNGEERAKGNILERFSAQQFPDLHSELNLSSLELGDSALYFCASSSSGAGETQYFGPGTRLLVL.

This clone was counted between two and nine times. The chain couples TRBV30 to TRBJ2-3, with 9 bases identical to TRBD2. The CDR3 consists of 14 residues. V lost 0 bases, J lost 6 bases, and 4 bases stayed unmatched. The germline gives CDR1 GTSNPN, CDR2 SVGIG (reference sequence). The CDR3 protein is CAWSVASGMDTQYF. CDR3 in DNA: TGTGCCTGGAGTGTCGCTAGCGGGATGGATACGCAGTATTTT.

The V call is TRBV5-1, the J call TRBJ2-7; 7 bases map to TRBD1. In germline, CDR1 is SGHRS, CDR2 YFSETQ. The CDR3 is 15 residues long. The V gene end was trimmed by 5 bases and the J gene end by 0 bases; junction bases not matched to a gene: 8. The CDR3 DNA reads as TGCGCCAGCAGACAGGGACAGACTGTCTCCTACGAGCAGTACTTC. Its translation: CASRQGQTVSYEQYF. The variable domain in full, completed from reference TRBV5-1 and TRBJ2-7, reads KAGVTQTPRYLIKTRGQQVTLSCSPISGHRSVSWYQQTPGQGLQFLFEYFSETQRNKGNFPGRFSGRQFSNSRSEMNVSTLELGDSALYLCASRQGQTVSYEQYFGPGTRLTVT.

In DNA, the CDR3 is TGTGCCACAAAACTTTCCGGGACAGGGTCTGGGGCCAACGTCCTGACTTTC. This encodes CATKLSGTGSGANVLTF. The chain uses TRBV27 and TRBJ2-6; 9 positions agree with TRBD1. J lost 1 base, V lost 10 bases, and 11 bases had no gene match. Germline assignment: CDR1 MNHEY and CDR2 SMNVEV (reference sequence). CDR3 length equals 17 residues.

The chain recombines TRBV7-9 with TRBJ2-7; no firm D call. The germline CDR1 and CDR2 sequences are SEHNR and FQNEAQ (reference sequence). This CDR3 is 11 amino acids long. Deletions cut 4 bases from V and 4 bases from J, with 5 bases between. CDR3 amino acids: CASSSKYEQYF. CDR3 in DNA: TGTGCCAGCAGCTCCAAATACGAGCAGTACTTC.

This chain uses TRBV27 with TRBJ2-1; D remains ambiguous. CDR1 MNHEY and CDR2 SMNVEV come from the germline V gene (reference sequence). There are 12 residues in the CDR3. Trimming took off 2 bases at V and 7 bases at J, with 6 bases between the two ends. The CDR3 here is CASSLVANEQFF. In DNA, the CDR3 is TGTGCCAGCAGTTTAGTGGCTAATGAGCAGTTCTTC.

The chain combines TRBV28 with TRBJ2-3; perhaps TRBD2 as D (6 bases). Trimming cost V 7 bases and J 2 bases, with 19 bases left between them. Germline V lookup: CDR1 MDHEN, CDR2 SYDVKM. The CDR3 sequence is 16 residues long. In DNA form, the CDR3 reads TGTGCCAGCAAGAATATCCTGGGAGGTTCCACAGATACGCAGTATTTT. Amino acids: CASKNILGGSTDTQYF.

This clone came up a few times. This sequence joins TRBV28 and TRBJ2-1, with 8 bases matching TRBD2. Germline CDR1 reads MDHEN; CDR2 reads SYDVKM. This CDR3 has 14 amino acids. With 3 bases clipped from V and 3 bases from J, the junction kept 1 base outside the gene matches. The CDR3 here is CASSLGLDYNEQFF. In DNA, the CDR3 is TGTGCCAGCAGTTTGGGACTAGACTACAATGAGCAGTTCTTC.

V and J are TRBV6-6 and TRBJ1-2; TRBD1 aligns across 9 bases. The CDR3 consists of 15 residues. In germline, CDR1 is MNHNY, CDR2 SVGAGI (reference sequence). The trim removed 1 base at V and 7 bases at J, leaving 7 bases unmatched. CDR3 bases: TGTGCCAGCAGTTACTGGGACAGGGAGACTCCTGGCTACACCTTC. Translation: CASSYWDRETPGYTF.

The rearrangement uses TRBV4-3 and TRBJ2-2, with TRBD2 identical over 7 bases. This CDR3 is 18 amino acids long. Trimming removed 0 bases from V and 1 base from J; junction bases left unmatched: 8. Germline V CDR1 and CDR2: LGHNA, YSLEER. The CDR3 region is CASSQEITAGVNTGELFF. CDR3 DNA sequence: TGCGCCAGCAGCCAAGAAATAACGGCGGGGGTGAACACCGGGGAGCTGTTTTTT.

The chain combines TRBV28 with TRBJ2-3; 9 bases are shared with TRBD2. V lost 0 bases to trimming and J lost 3 bases; unmatched junction nucleotides: 16. This CDR3 spans 20 amino acids. The germline V gene encodes CDR1 MDHEN and CDR2 SYDVKM. CDR3 nucleotide sequence: TGTGCCAGCAGTTTATGGACCGGGACTAGCACCTTAGGCGGGACAGATACGCAGTATTTT. It is translated as CASSLWTGTSTLGGTDTQYF.

The rearrangement joins TRBV4-1 to TRBJ2-7, with a possible D match to TRBD2 (5 bases). Germline CDR1 MGHRA, CDR2 YSYEKL. This CDR3 has 13 residues. Trimming removed 1 base at V and 6 bases at J, with 10 bases between. The CDR3 nucleotides are TGCGCCAGCAGCCAAGCCCCCGGGGTCGAGCAGTACTTC. This encodes CASSQAPGVEQYF.

This rearrangement joins TRBV9 to TRBJ2-3, with 10 bases matching TRBD2. This CDR3 region has 16 residues. Germline assignment: CDR1 SGDLS and CDR2 YYNGEE. Trimming cost V 3 bases and J 4 bases; bases outside gene matches: 8. The CDR3 reads CASSATSGVYSDTQYF. The CDR3 bases are TGTGCCAGCAGCGCAACTAGCGGGGTTTACTCAGATACGCAGTATTTT.

The chain recombines TRBV4-3 with TRBJ2-5; 7 bases match TRBD2. Germline V gene sequence: CDR1 LGHNA, CDR2 YSLEER. Trimming took 0 bases from V and 4 from J; bases not matched to a gene: 2. This CDR3 spans 14 amino acids. CDR3 amino acids: CASSQEPGGETQYF. The CDR3 DNA sequence: TGCGCCAGCAGCCAAGAACCGGGAGGAGAGACCCAGTACTTC.

This clone was counted once. CDR3 sequence: CASSVRGGQFF. CDR3 sequence (DNA): TGTGCCAGCAGTGTGCGGGGGGGGCAGTTCTTC. This chain uses TRBV2 with TRBJ2-1; 9 positions match TRBD2. Germline CDR1 reads SNHLY; CDR2 reads FYNNEI. The J segment lost 12 bases and the V segment lost 4 bases, leaving 1 base of the junction unmatched. The CDR3 sequence is 11 residues long.

The chain combines TRBV9 with TRBJ2-3; 8 bases agree with TRBD2. The ends lost 0 bases at V and 3 bases at J; junction bases unmatched: 3. The CDR3 runs to 15 residues. CDR1 is SGDLS and CDR2 is YYNGEE in the germline V gene. CDR3 residues: CASSVAGTRTDTQYF. Written as DNA, the CDR3 is TGTGCCAGCAGCGTAGCTGGGACTAGAACAGATACGCAGTATTTT.

V gene TRBV5-4 combines with J gene TRBJ1-1, with 7 bases aligning to TRBD1. The CDR3 consists of 16 residues. From germline, CDR1 is SGHNT and CDR2 YYREEE (reference sequence). The V and J ends lost 4 bases and 1 base, in that order; junction bases with no gene match: 10. CDR3 sequence: CASSMPRGGGNTEAFF. The CDR3 DNA reads TGTGCCAGCAGCATGCCAAGAGGGGGCGGGAACACTGAAGCTTTCTTT.

V is TRBV29-1 and J is TRBJ2-1, with TRBD2 matching over 9 bases. The CDR3 has 16 amino acids. Losses at the gene ends were 4 bases for V and 0 bases for J; bases not matched to a gene: 7. Germline values: CDR1 SQVTM, CDR2 ANQGSEA. CDR3 nucleotides: TGCAGCGTTGTGATTAGCGGGGGAGCCTCCTACAATGAGCAGTTCTTC. Translation gives CSVVISGGASYNEQFF.

This clone was recorded once. The V call is TRBV11-2, the J call TRBJ2-7; maybe TRBD1 (5 bases). V was shortened by 5 bases and J by 4 bases, with 27 bases between the two germline ends. Germline V CDR1 and CDR2: SGHAT, FQNNGV. There are 18 residues in the CDR3. CDR3 sequence reads: CASSPISRERGVRYEQYF. As DNA, the CDR3 is TGTGCCAGCAGCCCAATTTCCAGGGAAAGGGGCGTCAGATACGAGCAGTACTTC.

V usage is TRBV4-1 and J usage is TRBJ2-7, with TRBD1 as a possible D gene (5 bases). CDR1 is MGHRA, CDR2 YSYEKL, per germline. This CDR3 spans 15 amino acids. V was shortened by 0 bases and J by 3 bases, with 12 bases between the two germline ends. The CDR3 loop reads CASSQDSQGFYEQYF. CDR3 DNA: TGCGCCAGCAGCCAAGATTCGCAGGGATTCTACGAGCAGTACTTC.